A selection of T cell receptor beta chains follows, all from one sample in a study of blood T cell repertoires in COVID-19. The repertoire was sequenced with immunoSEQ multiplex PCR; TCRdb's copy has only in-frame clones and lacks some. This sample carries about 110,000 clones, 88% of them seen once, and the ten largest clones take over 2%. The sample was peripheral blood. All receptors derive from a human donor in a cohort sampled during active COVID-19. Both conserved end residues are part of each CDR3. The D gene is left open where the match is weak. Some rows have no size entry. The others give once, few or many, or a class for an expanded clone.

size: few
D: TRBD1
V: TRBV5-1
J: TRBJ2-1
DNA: TGCGCCAGCAGCTGGGGACAGGGCTTATACAATGAGCAGTTCTTC
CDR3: CASSWGQGLYNEQFF

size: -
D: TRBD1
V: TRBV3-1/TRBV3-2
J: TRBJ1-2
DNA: TGTGCCAGCGGGCAGGGGGCCTCTGGCTACACCTTC
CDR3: CASGQGASGYTF

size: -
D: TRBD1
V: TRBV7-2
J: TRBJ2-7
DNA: TGTGCCAGCAGCTTAGGGGGACAGGGCGAGCAGTACTTC
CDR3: CASSLGGQGEQYF

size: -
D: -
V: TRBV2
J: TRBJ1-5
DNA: TGTGCCAGCACCGCAGGGGTTGGCAATCAGCCCCAGCATTTT
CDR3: CASTAGVGNQPQHF

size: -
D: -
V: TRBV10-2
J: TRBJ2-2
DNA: TGCGCCAGCAGACCTACCCCCGGACGGGACATTTTCACCGGGGAGCTGTTTTTT
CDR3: CASRPTPGRDIFTGELFF

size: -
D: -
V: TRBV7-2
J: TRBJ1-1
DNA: TGTGCCAGCAGCTTCGGACCGACAGTCGCACTCCACTACACTGAAGCTTTCTTT
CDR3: CASSFGPTVALHYTEAFF

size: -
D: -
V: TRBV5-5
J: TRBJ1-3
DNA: TGTGCCAGCAGCTTGGATATCGTCTCTGGAAACACCATATATTTT
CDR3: CASSLDIVSGNTIYF

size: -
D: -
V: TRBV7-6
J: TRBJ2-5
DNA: TGTGCCAGCAGCTACGGTGCGGGATACCAAGAGACCCAGTACTTC
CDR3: CASSYGAGYQETQYF

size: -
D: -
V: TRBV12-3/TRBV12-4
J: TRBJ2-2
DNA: TGTGCCAGCAGTTTAGTAGCGACCGGGGAGCTGTTTTTT
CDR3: CASSLVATGELFF

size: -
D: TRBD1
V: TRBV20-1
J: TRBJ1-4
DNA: TGCAGTGCTAGTGTGGGACAGGGGGATCGGAGTGAAAAACTGTTTTTT
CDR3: CSASVGQGDRSEKLFF

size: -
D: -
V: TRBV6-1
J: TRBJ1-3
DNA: TGTGCCAGCAGTGAAAACAGGGCAGGAAACACCATATATTTT
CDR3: CASSENRAGNTIYF

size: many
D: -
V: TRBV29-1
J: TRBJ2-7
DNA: TGCAGCGTTGACAGGGGTCCCTACGAGCAGTACTTC
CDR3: CSVDRGPYEQYF

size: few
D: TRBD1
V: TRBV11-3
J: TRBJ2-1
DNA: TGTGCCAGCAGCTTAGTTTCAGGGGGCGACTATGAGCAGTTCTTC
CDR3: CASSLVSGGDYEQFF

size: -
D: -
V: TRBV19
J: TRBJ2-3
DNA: TGTGCCAGTAGTATAGATGAATCGGGGGTAGATACGCAGTATTTT
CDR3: CASSIDESGVDTQYF

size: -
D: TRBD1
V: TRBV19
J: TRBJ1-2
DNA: TGTGCCAGTAGTACCGGACAGGGTACTCGTGGCTACACCTTC
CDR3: CASSTGQGTRGYTF

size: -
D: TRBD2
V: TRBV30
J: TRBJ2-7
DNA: TGTGCCTGGAGTCGAGGACTAGCGTATGGGGAGCAGTACTTC
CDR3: CAWSRGLAYGEQYF

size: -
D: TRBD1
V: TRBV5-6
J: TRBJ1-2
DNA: TGTGCCAGCAGCACAGGACAGGGGCGGTATGGCTACACCTTC
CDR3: CASSTGQGRYGYTF

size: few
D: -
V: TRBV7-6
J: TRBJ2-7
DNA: TGTGCCAGCAGCTTAGGCACAGGAACCTACGAGCAGTACTTC
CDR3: CASSLGTGTYEQYF

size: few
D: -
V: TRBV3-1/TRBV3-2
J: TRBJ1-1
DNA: TGTGCCAGCAGCCAAGATAGGGGGACTGAAGCTTTCTTT
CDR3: CASSQDRGTEAFF

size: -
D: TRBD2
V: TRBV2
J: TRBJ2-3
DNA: TGTGCCAGCAGGACTTGGGGGGGAGGTACAGATACGCAGTATTTT
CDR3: CASRTWGGGTDTQYF

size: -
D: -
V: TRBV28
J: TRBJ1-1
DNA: TGTGCCAGCAGTCACTCCCAGGCAGGTTTGAACACTGAAGCTTTCTTT
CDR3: CASSHSQAGLNTEAFF

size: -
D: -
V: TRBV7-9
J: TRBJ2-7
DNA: TGTGCCAGCAGGGCGGACAACTCCTACGAGCAGTACTTC
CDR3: CASRADNSYEQYF

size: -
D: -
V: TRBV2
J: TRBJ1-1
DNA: TGTGCCAGCAGTGAAGGCGCCAGCGAGGACACTGAAGCTTTCTTT
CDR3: CASSEGASEDTEAFF

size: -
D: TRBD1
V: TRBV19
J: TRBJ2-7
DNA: TGTGCCAGTACCCCAACCCCGGGGACAGGCTCCTACGAGCAGTACTTC
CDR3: CASTPTPGTGSYEQYF

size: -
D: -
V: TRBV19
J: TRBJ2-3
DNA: TGTGCCAGTAGTATAGGACAGGGAGGACCAGATACGCAGTATTTT
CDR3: CASSIGQGGPDTQYF

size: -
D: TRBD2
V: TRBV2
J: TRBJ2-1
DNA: TGTGCCAGCAGTGAAGCGAGCGGGGGGGAGTTCTTC
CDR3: CASSEASGGEFF

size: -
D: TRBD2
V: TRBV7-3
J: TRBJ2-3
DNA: TGTGCCAGCAGCTTGCGCGGGGGGAGCACAGATACGCAGTATTTT
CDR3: CASSLRGGSTDTQYF

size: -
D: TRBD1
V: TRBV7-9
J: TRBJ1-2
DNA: TGTGCCAGCAGCCTGGGACAGTCGAATGGCTACACCTTC
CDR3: CASSLGQSNGYTF

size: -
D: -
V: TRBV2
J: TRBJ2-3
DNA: TGTGCCAGCAATCAGGGGTCCATAAGCACAGATACGCAGTATTTT
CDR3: CASNQGSISTDTQYF

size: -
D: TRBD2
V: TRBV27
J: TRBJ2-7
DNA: TGTGCCAGCAGTTTATCGCGAATAACCGGACTAGCGGGAGTCGAGCAGTACTTC
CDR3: CASSLSRITGLAGVEQYF

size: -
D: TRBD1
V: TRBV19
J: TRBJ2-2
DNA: TGTGCCAGCCAGGGACAGAACACGAACACCGGGGAGCTGTTTTTT
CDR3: CASQGQNTNTGELFF

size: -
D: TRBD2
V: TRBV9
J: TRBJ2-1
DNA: TGTGCCAGCAGCGGGGAACTAGCGGGAGCTAACAATGAGCAGTTCTTC
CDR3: CASSGELAGANNEQFF

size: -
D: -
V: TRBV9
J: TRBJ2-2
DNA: TGTGCCAGCAGCCCCCCGAGTGTAGCCACCGGGGAGCTGTTTTTT
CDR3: CASSPPSVATGELFF

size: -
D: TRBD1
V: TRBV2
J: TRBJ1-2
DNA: TGTGCCAGCAGCCGGGACAGCCCCGTCTATGGCTACACCTTC
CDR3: CASSRDSPVYGYTF

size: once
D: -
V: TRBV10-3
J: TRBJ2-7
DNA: TGTGCCGTGAGGGCGGGTTCCTACGAGCAGTACTTC
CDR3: CAVRAGSYEQYF

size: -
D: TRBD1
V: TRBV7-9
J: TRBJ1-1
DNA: TGTGCCAGCAGCTTAGCCAGGGGGATGGACACTGAAGCTTTCTTT
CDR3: CASSLARGMDTEAFF

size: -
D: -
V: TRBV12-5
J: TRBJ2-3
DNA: TGTGCTAGTGGTTTGGCTACCTCAAACCCGGGTACGCAGTATTTT
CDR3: CASGLATSNPGTQYF

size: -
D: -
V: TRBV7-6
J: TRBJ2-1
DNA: TGTGCCAGCAGCTTGGAAGCGCCCCGCAGCTCCTACAATGAGCAGTTCTTC
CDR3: CASSLEAPRSSYNEQFF

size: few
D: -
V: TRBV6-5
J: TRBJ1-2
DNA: TGTGCCAGCAGCCCCACGAGTGAGGCCTATGGCTACACCTTC
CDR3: CASSPTSEAYGYTF

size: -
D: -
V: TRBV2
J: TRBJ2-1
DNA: TGTGCCAGCAGTGCCTCGGACACGCTCGCGGCTGAGCAGTTCTTC
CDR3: CASSASDTLAAEQFF

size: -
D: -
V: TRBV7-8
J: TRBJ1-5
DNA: TGTGCCAGCAGCTTAGGGGGGCTGGTCAATCAGCCCCAGCATTTT
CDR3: CASSLGGLVNQPQHF

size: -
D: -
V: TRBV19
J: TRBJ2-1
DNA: TGTGCCAGTAGAATTCCCGGCAGGGTCTACAATGAGCAGTTCTTC
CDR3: CASRIPGRVYNEQFF

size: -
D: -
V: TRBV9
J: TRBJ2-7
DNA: TGTGCCAGCAGCCTCGGAGACTACTCCTACGAGCAGTACTTC
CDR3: CASSLGDYSYEQYF

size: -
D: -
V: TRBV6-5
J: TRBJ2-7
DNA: TGTGCCAGCAGGAAGCTACAGGGAGTTGGGCAGTACTTC
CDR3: CASRKLQGVGQYF

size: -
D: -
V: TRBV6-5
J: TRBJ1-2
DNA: TGTGCCAGCAGTTACTCTTCCGAGGGAATGGATGGCTACACCTTC
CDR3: CASSYSSEGMDGYTF

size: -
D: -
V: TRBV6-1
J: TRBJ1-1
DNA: TGTGCCAGCAGTGAGACAGGTCGTGGGACTGAAGCTTTCTTT
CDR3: CASSETGRGTEAFF

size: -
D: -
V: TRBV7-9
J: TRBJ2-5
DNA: TGTGCCAGCAGCTTAATGTCGTTTGGGGCTCAAGAGACCCAGTACTTC
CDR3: CASSLMSFGAQETQYF

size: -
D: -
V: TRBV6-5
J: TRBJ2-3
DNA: TGTGCCACCAGGCGTCCAGATACGCAGTATTTT
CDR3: CATRRPDTQYF

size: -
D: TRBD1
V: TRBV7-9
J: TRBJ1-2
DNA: TGTGCCAGCACCCTTCAGGGGGCCCACTATGGCTACACCTTC
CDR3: CASTLQGAHYGYTF

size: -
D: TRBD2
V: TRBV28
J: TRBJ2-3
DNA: TGTGCCAGCAGGGTGGGGCTAGCGGGTCCCACAGATACGCAGTATTTT
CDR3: CASRVGLAGPTDTQYF

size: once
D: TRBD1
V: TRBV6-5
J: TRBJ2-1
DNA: TGTGCCAGCAGTTTCGACAGGGACTCCTACAATGAGCAGTTCTTC
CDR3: CASSFDRDSYNEQFF

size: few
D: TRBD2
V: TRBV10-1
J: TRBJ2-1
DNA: TGCGCCAGCAGCCAACTAGCGGGCCCAACCTACAATGAGCAGTTCTTC
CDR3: CASSQLAGPTYNEQFF

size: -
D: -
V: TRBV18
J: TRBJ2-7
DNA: TGTGCCAGCTCACCTGGGGACAACTCCTACGAGCAGTACTTC
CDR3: CASSPGDNSYEQYF

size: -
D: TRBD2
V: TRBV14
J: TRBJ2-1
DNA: TGTGCCAGCAGCCAAGTTGGAACGGGGGGGCCCCGGTGGTTCTTC
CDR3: CASSQVGTGGPRWFF

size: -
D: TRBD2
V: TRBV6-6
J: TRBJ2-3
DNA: TGTGCCAGCAGTTTACCCCCTAGCGGGGGCACAGATACGCAGTATTTT
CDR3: CASSLPPSGGTDTQYF

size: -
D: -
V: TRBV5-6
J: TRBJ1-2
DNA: TGTGCCAGCAGCTTGGTGTCGGTCTATGGCTACACCTTC
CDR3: CASSLVSVYGYTF

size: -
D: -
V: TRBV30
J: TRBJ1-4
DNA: TGTGCCTGGGACCTAACGGCGGGGGGTGAAAAACTGTTTTTT
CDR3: CAWDLTAGGEKLFF

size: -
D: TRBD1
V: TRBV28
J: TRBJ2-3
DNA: TGTGCCAGCGGCAGCGGGACAGGGCATGCAGATACGCAGTATTTT
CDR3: CASGSGTGHADTQYF

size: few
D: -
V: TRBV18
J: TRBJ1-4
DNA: TGTGCCAGCTCGCGGGACGGTAGCGGTGAAAAACTGTTTTTT
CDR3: CASSRDGSGEKLFF